The 20 T cell receptor beta chains presented below share a single source sample, sequenced in a study of CD8 T cells in ankylosing spondylitis. TCRdb re-called the 5' RACE reads through MiXCR, storing one row per CDR3 protein. The table shows about 140,000 distinct CDR3 sequences, with more than 7% occurring only once. Sequenced input: synovial fluid, either unsorted or a sorted T cell fraction (not recorded which). The receptors stem from a male donor with ankylosing spondylitis.

This clonotype was recorded many times. This chain links TRBV5-5 with TRBJ1-3; D unresolved. The CDR3 extends over 16 amino acids. In germline, CDR1 is SGHKS, CDR2 YYEKEE (reference sequence). V lost 2 bases and J lost 2, with 14 bases in between. CDR3 loop: CASSFQQWSPGNTIYF. The CDR3 coding sequence is TGTGCCAGCAGCTTCCAACAGTGGTCCCCTGGAAACACCATATATTTT. Filled out from reference TRBV5-5 and TRBJ1-3, the complete variable domain reads DAGVTQSPTHLIKTRGQQVTLRCSPISGHKSVSWYQQVLGQGPQFIFQYYEKEERGRGNFPDRFSARQFPNYSSELNVNALLLGDSALYLCASSFQQWSPGNTIYFGEGSWLTVV.

This clonotype was counted many times. The chain is built from TRBV2 and TRBJ1-6, with TRBD1 as a possible D gene (5 bases). The ends were cut back, 4 bases at V and 8 bases at J, with 6 bases in the middle. Germline CDR1 and CDR2: SNHLY and FYNNEI. CDR3 length: 12 residues. The CDR3 DNA follows: TGTGCCAGCAGTGGAGGGGATTCACCCCTCCACTTT. Its protein is CASSGGDSPLHF.

This chain joins TRBV19 and TRBJ1-1; unclear D gene. Germline loops: CDR1 LNHDA, CDR2 SQIVND (reference sequence). Trimming took off 3 bases at V and 4 bases at J, with 12 bases between the two ends. CDR3 size: 14 residues. The CDR3 nucleotides are TGTGCCAGTAGTATTCGGGGTTCTGTCACTGAAGCTTTCTTT. It translates to CASSIRGSVTEAFF.

This chain connects TRBV6-1 to TRBJ2-3, with 8 bases aligning to TRBD2. This CDR3 is 14 amino acids long. V shed 10 bases and J 6 bases; nucleotides not matched to a gene: 12. From germline, CDR1 is MNHNS and CDR2 SASEGT. The CDR3 spells CATLVVRGADTQYF. The DNA for the CDR3 is TGTGCCACCCTAGTAGTGCGGGGGGCCGATACGCAGTATTTT.

This clonotype has just a few counts. The rearrangement uses TRBV6-1 and TRBJ2-5; TRBD1 aligns across 9 bases. Germline V gene sequence: CDR1 MNHNS, CDR2 SASEGT. The J segment lost 5 bases and the V segment lost 5 bases, leaving 6 bases of the junction unmatched. The CDR3 loop spans 14 amino acids. The CDR3 sequence: CASSRDRALETQYF. For the CDR3, the DNA is TGTGCCAGCAGTAGGGACAGGGCATTGGAGACCCAGTACTTC.

In this sample, this clonotype turned up many times. The chain couples TRBV7-9 to TRBJ1-1; 7 nucleotides line up with TRBD1. Trimming took 4 bases from V and 6 from J; bases not matched to a gene: 5. This CDR3 has 13 amino acids. Germline V gives CDR1 SEHNR, CDR2 FQNEAQ (reference sequence). This chain's CDR3 is CASSSRGYSEAFF. In nucleotides, the CDR3 is TGTGCCAGCAGCTCCAGGGGGTACTCTGAAGCTTTCTTT.

In its sample, this clonotype was seen a few times. This chain uses TRBV7-9 with TRBJ1-1, with unresolved D. CDR3 length: 14 residues. V was shortened by 5 bases and J by 1 base, with 11 bases between the two germline ends. Germline-derived CDR1 and CDR2 are SEHNR and FQNEAQ (reference sequence). For the CDR3, the DNA is TGTGCCAGCAGCCTTAATTATCGGAACACTGAAGCTTTCTTT. Its protein is CASSLNYRNTEAFF.

The V gene is TRBV11-1, the J gene TRBJ2-3; D remains unclear. The CDR3 runs 13 residues. Per germline, CDR1 SGHAT and CDR2 FQDESV (reference sequence). Deletions cut 5 bases from V and 5 bases from J, with 11 bases between. CDR3 amino acids: CASSLRWGDTQYF. DNA for the CDR3: TGTGCCAGCAGCCTTCGTTGGGGAGATACGCAGTATTTT.

The gene calls are TRBV14 and TRBJ2-3, with 7 bases that match TRBD2. CDR1 is SGHDN, CDR2 FVKESK, per germline. This CDR3 spans 16 amino acids. Trimming took 4 bases from V and 0 from J; bases not matched to a gene: 7. The CDR3 loop is CASSLPAGDSTDTQYF. The CDR3 DNA reads TGTGCCAGCAGCCTTCCTGCGGGGGATAGCACAGATACGCAGTATTTT.

This clonotype was observed many times. The chain couples TRBV9 to TRBJ1-1; TRBD1 matches 7 bases. V lost 3 bases and J lost 1; bases outside the gene matches: 3. The CDR3 covers 14 residues. Germline V gene lookup returns CDR1 SGDLS and CDR2 YYNGEE. Here the CDR3 reads CASSGGGWNTEAFF. CDR3 sequence (DNA): TGTGCCAGCAGCGGAGGGGGCTGGAACACTGAAGCTTTCTTT.

This clonotype was seen repeatedly, ten times or more. The chain carries TRBV10-2 and TRBJ2-3, with D possibly TRBD1 on 5 matching bases. The length of the CDR3 is 13 residues. Trimming took 4 bases from V and 6 from J, leaving 11 bases between them. Germline V lookup: CDR1 WSHSY, CDR2 SAAADI. The DNA for the CDR3 is TGCGCCAGCAGTGTTAGGGGCCGGGATACGCAGTATTTT. It encodes CASSVRGRDTQYF.

The chain carries TRBV7-9 and TRBJ1-3; D gene ambiguous. V was pared by 6 bases and J by 2 bases, with 8 bases between. The CDR3 has 13 amino acids. The V gene's germline CDR1 is SEHNR and CDR2 FQNEAQ (reference sequence). Here the CDR3 reads CASRSDAGNTIYF. The CDR3 nucleotides are TGTGCCAGCAGATCGGACGCTGGAAACACCATATATTTT.

This clonotype appeared many times. This chain joins TRBV2 and TRBJ2-7; no reliable D call. This CDR3 has 12 amino acids. The germline V and J ends were trimmed by 7 bases and 1 base, with 8 bases remaining between them. Germline V CDR1 and CDR2: SNHLY, FYNNEI. The CDR3 region has the DNA TGTGCCAGCAACACAGATTCCTACGAGCAGTACTTC. Translating gives CASNTDSYEQYF.

This clonotype showed up many times. The chain combines TRBV6-1 with TRBJ2-1; 10 nucleotides agree with TRBD1. Germline trimming cut 2 bases from V and 7 bases from J; bases unmatched to any gene: 5. Germline V gene data show CDR1 as MNHNS and CDR2 as SASEGT. The CDR3 spans 15 residues. CDR3 in amino acids: CASSERGQGWNEQFF. The CDR3 DNA reads as TGTGCCAGCAGTGAAAGGGGACAGGGGTGGAATGAGCAGTTCTTC.

This clonotype has at least ten counts. This sequence joins TRBV27 and TRBJ2-2, with D tentatively TRBD1 or TRBD2 (5 bases each). V was trimmed by 8 bases and J by 3 bases, leaving 10 bases between them. The V gene's germline CDR1 is MNHEY and CDR2 SMNVEV (reference sequence). The CDR3 sequence is 13 residues long. The CDR3 here is CASRRGDTGELFF. The CDR3 nucleotides are TGTGCCAGCCGGAGAGGGGACACCGGGGAGCTGTTTTTT.

This clonotype was counted ten times or more. The V gene is TRBV6-1, the J gene TRBJ1-5, with D tentatively TRBD1 (6 bases). V lost 5 bases, J lost 0 bases, and 11 bases lay in between. Germline CDR1 and CDR2: MNHNS and SASEGT. The CDR3 spans 15 residues. In DNA form, the CDR3 reads TGTGCCAGCAGTCCCACAGGGATTAGCAATCAGCCCCAGCATTTT. Amino acids: CASSPTGISNQPQHF.

This clonotype was counted many times. The chain employs TRBV5-1 and TRBJ2-3, with 7 bases matching TRBD1. Trimming took 4 bases from V and 6 from J; bases not matched to a gene: 20. Germline V CDR1 and CDR2: SGHRS, YFSETQ. The CDR3 extends over 18 amino acids. The chain's CDR3 is CASSPYPTGLGIGDTQYF. CDR3 DNA: TGCGCCAGCAGCCCCTATCCGACAGGGCTCGGAATCGGGGATACGCAGTATTTT.

This clonotype turned up a few times. V is TRBV11-2 and J is TRBJ2-7; 9 bases are a match to TRBD1. Germline values: CDR1 SGHAT, CDR2 FQNNGV. This CDR3 region has 13 residues. V shed 2 bases, J shed 5 bases, and the junction held 1 base outside the gene matches. The CDR3 DNA sequence: TGTGCCAGCAGCTTATGGACAGGGGACGAGCAGTACTTC. This codes for CASSLWTGDEQYF.

This clonotype was picked up many times. The rearrangement joins TRBV12-3 or TRBV12-4 to TRBJ1-2, with TRBD1 matching 11 bases. This CDR3 contains 14 residues. V trimming: 6 bases; J trimming: 7 bases; junction bases outside the gene matches: 7. The CDR3: CASSRDRGWSGYTF. The CDR3, as DNA: TGTGCCAGCAGCCGGGACAGGGGGTGGAGTGGCTACACCTTC.

This clonotype was seen repeatedly, ten times or more. The gene calls are TRBV7-2 and TRBJ2-7; the D gene is possibly TRBD2 (5 bases). The germline V gene has CDR1 SGHTA and CDR2 FQGNSA. With 1 base removed from V and 3 bases from J, the gap between germline ends came to 10 bases. CDR3 length equals 14 residues. In DNA, the CDR3 is TGTGCCAGCAGCTTAGTGGTACGGGACTACGAGCAGTACTTC. This encodes CASSLVVRDYEQYF.